This entry is about one T cell receptor (beta chain). The data derive from a study of blood T cell repertoires in COVID-19. Across the whole study: From the United States, Italy and Spain came samples of acute and convalescent COVID-19.

Enrollees, about 18 to 89 years old, lived in about two dozen US areas. Participants reported their clinical history, and cohort assignment relied on those reports. The protocol was immunoSEQ multiplex PCR, while the TCRdb copy is restricted to in-frame clones and leaves out a portion. The data hold 230,000 or so clones, with 70% to 90% observed a single time. The source is a middle-aged woman with acute COVID-19. Material for sequencing was PBMCs or T cells enriched from blood (not recorded which).

The CDR3: CAREQGQETQYF. The CDR3 nucleotides read TGTGCCAGAGAACAGGGCCAAGAGACCCAGTACTTC. This rearrangement joins TRBV2 to TRBJ2-5, with a weak D call TRBD1 (6 bases). The CDR3 is 12 amino acids. In germline, CDR1 is SNHLY, CDR2 FYNNEI. V shed 9 bases and J shed 1 base, with 9 bases lying between them. The entire variable domain, with the rest obtained from reference TRBV2 and TRBJ2-5, is as follows: EPEVTQTPSHQVTQMGQEVILRCVPISNHLYFYWYRQILGQKVEFLVSFYNNEISEKSEIFDDQFSVERPDGSNFTLKIRSTKLEDSAMYFCAREQGQETQYFGPGTRLLVL.